Each of the 8 T cell receptor beta chains below was sequenced from the same sample in a study of blood T cells in healthy people across ages (dated by TCRdb to about 2015). The library relied on 5' RACE. This sample was sequenced with an Illumina HiSeq 2500. A second PCR of roughly 7 to 12 cycles was run with a J-beta primer mix and a sample-barcoded 5' primer. The public reads were reanalyzed by TCRdb: fastp trimming at Q25, MiXCR alignment, in-frame beta chains only. Rows with a matching CDR3 protein are joined into one entry that keeps the most common DNA and genes. This sample holds some 1.5 million distinct CDR3 sequences; 28% were observed only once. The ten largest clones take up roughly 8.2% of the sample. Sequenced input: blood. The source of these receptors is a woman in her 30s in good health.

This clonotype appeared a few times. CDR3 nucleotides: TGCGCCAGCAGCGACGCTAGCGGTTATACGCAGTATTTT. Translating gives CASSDASGYTQYF. The chain carries TRBV5-1 and TRBJ2-3, with 7 bases that match TRBD2. V gave up 4 bases and J gave up 7 bases; unmatched junction bases: 6. This CDR3 is 13 amino acids long. Germline values: CDR1 SGHRS, CDR2 YFSETQ.

The J gene is TRBJ1-1, the V gene TRBV20-1; maybe TRBD1 (6 bases). This CDR3 contains 16 residues. The ends were cut back, 0 bases at V and 2 bases at J, with 16 bases in the middle. Germline V gives CDR1 DFQATT, CDR2 SNEGSKA (reference sequence). The DNA for the CDR3 is TGCAGTGCTAGAGATCCCCAAAGAGGGGGTAACACTGAAGCTTTCTTT. Translating gives CSARDPQRGGNTEAFF.

On this clonotype: Compared with germline, one end of the junction differs, possibly owing to a read error. The genes are TRBV29-1 and TRBJ1-4; the match to TRBD1 covers 9 bases. Germline values: CDR1 SQVTM, CDR2 ANQGSEA. This CDR3 is built from 15 residues. The CDR3 reads CSVGLTGTGNEELFF. CDR3 nucleotide sequence: TGCAGCGTTGGATTAACGGGGACAGGGAATGAAGAACTGTTTTTT.

V usage is TRBV6-1 and J usage is TRBJ2-5; 8 nucleotides agree with TRBD1. V was clipped by 7 bases and J by 2 bases; unmatched bases: 6. CDR3 length: 14 amino acids. Germline loops: CDR1 MNHNS, CDR2 SASEGT. The CDR3 nucleotides read TGTGCCAGCACCCGACAGGGGATTCAAGAGACCCAGTACTTC. The encoded protein is CASTRQGIQETQYF.

This clonotype has at least ten counts. This chain links TRBV7-8 with TRBJ2-1; 7 bases match TRBD2. The germline gives CDR1 SGHVS, CDR2 FQNEAQ. The CDR3 extends over 15 amino acids. The V gene end was trimmed by 7 bases and the J gene end by 6 bases; junction bases not matched to a gene: 12. CDR3: CASTPDAGAVNEQFF. CDR3 in DNA: TGTGCCAGCACTCCGGATGCGGGAGCGGTCAATGAGCAGTTCTTC.

At least ten counts were recorded for this clonotype. The V call is TRBV5-5, the J call TRBJ2-5, with D perhaps TRBD1 (6 bases). The germline V and J ends were trimmed by 2 bases and 13 bases, with 15 bases remaining between them. The CDR3 runs 12 residues. Germline V gene lookup returns CDR1 SGHKS and CDR2 YYEKEE (reference sequence). The CDR3 nucleotides read TGTGCCAGCAGCTTCCAGGGGAAGAGCTTGTACTTC. It is translated as CASSFQGKSLYF.

This clonotype has more than one count but fewer than ten. This chain links TRBV28 with TRBJ2-6; possibly TRBD1 or TRBD2 for D (6 bases each). This CDR3 region has 17 residues. Germline values: CDR1 MDHEN, CDR2 SYDVKM. The V gene lost 5 bases and the J gene lost 1 base, with 15 bases spanning the gap. CDR3: CASSVPSGASGANVLTF. The DNA for the CDR3 is TGTGCCAGCAGTGTACCATCGGGGGCATCTGGGGCCAACGTCCTGACTTTC.

For this clonotype: Its ends do not fully match the called genes, so a read error is possible. V and J are TRBV5-1 and TRBJ1-2; the match to TRBD1 covers 7 bases. Germline CDR1 and CDR2: SGHRS and YFSETQ. This CDR3 is 14 amino acids long. The DNA for the CDR3 is TGCGCCAGCAGCTTGGGCACAGGGGCCTATAGCTACACCTTC. Residues: CASSLGTGAYSYTF.